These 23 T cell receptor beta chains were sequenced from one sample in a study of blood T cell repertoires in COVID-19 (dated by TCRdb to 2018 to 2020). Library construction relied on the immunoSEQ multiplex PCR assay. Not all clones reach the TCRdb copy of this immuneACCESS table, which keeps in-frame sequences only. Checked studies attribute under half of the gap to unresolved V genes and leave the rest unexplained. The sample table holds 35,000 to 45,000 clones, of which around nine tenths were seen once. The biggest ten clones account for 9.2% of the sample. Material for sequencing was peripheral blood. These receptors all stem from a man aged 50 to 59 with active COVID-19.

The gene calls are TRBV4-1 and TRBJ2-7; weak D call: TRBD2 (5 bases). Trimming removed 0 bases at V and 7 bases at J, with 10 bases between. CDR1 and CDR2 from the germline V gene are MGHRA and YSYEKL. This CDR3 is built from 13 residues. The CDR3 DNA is TGCGCCAGCAGCCAAGACACCGGGGAAGAGCAGTACTTC. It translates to CASSQDTGEEQYF.

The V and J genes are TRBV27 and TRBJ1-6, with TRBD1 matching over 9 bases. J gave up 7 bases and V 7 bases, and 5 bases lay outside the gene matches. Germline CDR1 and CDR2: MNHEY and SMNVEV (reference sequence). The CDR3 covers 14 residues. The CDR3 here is CASTGTGQNSPLHF. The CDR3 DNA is TGTGCCAGCACCGGGACAGGGCAAAATTCACCCCTCCACTTT.

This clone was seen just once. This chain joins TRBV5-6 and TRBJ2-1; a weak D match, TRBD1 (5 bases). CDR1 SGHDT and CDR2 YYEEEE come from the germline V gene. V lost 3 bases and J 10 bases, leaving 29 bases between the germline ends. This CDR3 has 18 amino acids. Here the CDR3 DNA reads TGTGCCAGCAGCTCCCGACGGTATGGGGCGGTATCGATGGGAGAGCAGTTCTTC. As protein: CASSSRRYGAVSMGEQFF. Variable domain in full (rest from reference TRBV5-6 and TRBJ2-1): DAGVTQSPTHLIKTRGQQVTLRCSPKSGHDTVSWYQQALGQGPQFIFQYYEEEERQRGNFPDRFSGHQFPNYSSELNVNALLLGDSALYLCASSSRRYGAVSMGEQFFGPGTRLTVL.

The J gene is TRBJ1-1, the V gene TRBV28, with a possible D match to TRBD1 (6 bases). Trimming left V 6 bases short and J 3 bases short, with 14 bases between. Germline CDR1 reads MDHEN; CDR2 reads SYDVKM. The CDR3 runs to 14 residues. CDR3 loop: CASRGNRDYTEAFF. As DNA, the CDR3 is TGTGCCAGCAGGGGAAACAGGGATTACACTGAAGCTTTCTTT.

CDR3 sequence reads: CASSTNRRGRTEAFF. CDR3 in DNA: TGTGCCAGCAGTACTAACAGGAGAGGAAGAACTGAAGCTTTCTTT. The V and J genes are TRBV28 and TRBJ1-1; TRBD1 might be the D (5 bases). V was trimmed by 5 bases and J by 5 bases, leaving 18 bases between them. The V gene's germline CDR1 is MDHEN and CDR2 SYDVKM. The CDR3 is made up of 15 amino acids.

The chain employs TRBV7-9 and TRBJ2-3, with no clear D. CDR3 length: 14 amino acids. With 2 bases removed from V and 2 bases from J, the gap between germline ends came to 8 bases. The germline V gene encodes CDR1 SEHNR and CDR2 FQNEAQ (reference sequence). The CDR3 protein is CASSLMAATDTQYF. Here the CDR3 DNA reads TGTGCCAGCAGCTTAATGGCGGCCACAGATACGCAGTATTTT.

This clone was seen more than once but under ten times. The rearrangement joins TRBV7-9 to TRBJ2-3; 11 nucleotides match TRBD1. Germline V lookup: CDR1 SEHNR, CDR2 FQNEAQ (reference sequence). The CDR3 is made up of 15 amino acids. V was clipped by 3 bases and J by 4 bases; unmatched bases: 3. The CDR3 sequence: CASSFGQGAADTQYF. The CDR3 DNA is TGTGCCAGCAGCTTCGGACAGGGGGCCGCAGATACGCAGTATTTT.

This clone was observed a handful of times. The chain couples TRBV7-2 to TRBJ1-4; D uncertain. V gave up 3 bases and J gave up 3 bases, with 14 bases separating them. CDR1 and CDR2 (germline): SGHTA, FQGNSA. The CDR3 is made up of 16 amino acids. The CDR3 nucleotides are TGTGCCAGCAGCTTGTACCTGGCGGCCTCTAATGAAAAACTGTTTTTT. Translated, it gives CASSLYLAASNEKLFF.

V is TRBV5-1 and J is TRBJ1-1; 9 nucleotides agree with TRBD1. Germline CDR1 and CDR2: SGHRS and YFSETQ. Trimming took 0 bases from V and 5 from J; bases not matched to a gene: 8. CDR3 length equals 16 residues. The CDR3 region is CASSLDQGQGSTEAFF. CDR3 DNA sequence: TGCGCCAGCAGCTTGGACCAGGGACAGGGTAGTACTGAAGCTTTCTTT.

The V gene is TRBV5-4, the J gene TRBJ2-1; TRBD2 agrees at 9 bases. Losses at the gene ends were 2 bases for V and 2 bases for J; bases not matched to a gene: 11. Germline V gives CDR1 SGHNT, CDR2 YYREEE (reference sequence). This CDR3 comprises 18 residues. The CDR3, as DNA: TGTGCCAGCAGCTTACTAGCGGGTTATATGGATACCTACAATGAGCAGTTCTTC. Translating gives CASSLLAGYMDTYNEQFF.

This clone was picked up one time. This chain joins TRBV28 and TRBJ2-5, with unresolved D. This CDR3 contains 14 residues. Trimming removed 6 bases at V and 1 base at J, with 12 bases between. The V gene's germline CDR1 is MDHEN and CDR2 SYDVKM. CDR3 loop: CASSPGGPQETQYF. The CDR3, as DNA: TGTGCCAGCAGCCCCGGTGGGCCCCAAGAGACCCAGTACTTC.

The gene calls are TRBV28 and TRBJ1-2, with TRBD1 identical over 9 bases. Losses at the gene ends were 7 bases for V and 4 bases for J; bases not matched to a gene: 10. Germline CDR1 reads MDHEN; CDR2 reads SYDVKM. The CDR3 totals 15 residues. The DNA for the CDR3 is TGTGCCAGCAAAGCTGGGGGACAGGGCGGCTATGGCTACACCTTC. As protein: CASKAGGQGGYGYTF.

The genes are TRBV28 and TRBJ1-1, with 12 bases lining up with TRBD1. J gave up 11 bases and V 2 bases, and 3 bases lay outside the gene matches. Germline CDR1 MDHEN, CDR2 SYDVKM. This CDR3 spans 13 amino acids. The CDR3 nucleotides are TGTGCCAGCAGTTTAGGGACAGGGGGCAGGGCTTTCTTT. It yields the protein CASSLGTGGRAFF. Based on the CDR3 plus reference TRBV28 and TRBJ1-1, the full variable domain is DVKVTQSSRYLVKRTGEKVFLECVQDMDHENMFWYRQDPGLGLRLIYFSYDVKMKEKGDIPEGYSVSREKKERFSLILESASTNQTSMYLCASSLGTGGRAFFGQGTRLTVV.

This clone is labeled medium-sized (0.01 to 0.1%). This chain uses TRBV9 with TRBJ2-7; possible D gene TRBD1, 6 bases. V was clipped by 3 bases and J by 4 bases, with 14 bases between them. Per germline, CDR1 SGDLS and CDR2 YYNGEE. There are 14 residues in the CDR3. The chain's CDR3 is CASSAGQSGYEQYF. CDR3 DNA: TGTGCCAGCAGCGCCGGACAGTCTGGATACGAGCAGTACTTC.

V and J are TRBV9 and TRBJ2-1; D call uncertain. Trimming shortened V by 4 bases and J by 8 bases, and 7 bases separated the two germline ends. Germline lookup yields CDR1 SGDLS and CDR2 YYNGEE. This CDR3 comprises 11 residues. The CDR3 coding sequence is TGTGCCAGCAGCAACTCTCATGAGCAGTTCTTC. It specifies CASSNSHEQFF.

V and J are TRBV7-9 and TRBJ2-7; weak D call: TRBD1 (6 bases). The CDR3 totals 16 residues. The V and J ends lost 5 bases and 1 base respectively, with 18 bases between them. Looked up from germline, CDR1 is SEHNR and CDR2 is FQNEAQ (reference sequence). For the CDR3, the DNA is TGTGCCAGCAGCCCGCCCGAGGGGGTACGTTCCTACGAGCAGTACTTC. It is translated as CASSPPEGVRSYEQYF.

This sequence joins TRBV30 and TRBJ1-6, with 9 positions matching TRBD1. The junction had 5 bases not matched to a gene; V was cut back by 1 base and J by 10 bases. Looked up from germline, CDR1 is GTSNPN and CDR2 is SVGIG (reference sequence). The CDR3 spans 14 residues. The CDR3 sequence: CAWSEDRGGSPLHF. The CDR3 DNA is TGTGCCTGGAGTGAGGACAGGGGAGGATCACCCCTCCACTTT.

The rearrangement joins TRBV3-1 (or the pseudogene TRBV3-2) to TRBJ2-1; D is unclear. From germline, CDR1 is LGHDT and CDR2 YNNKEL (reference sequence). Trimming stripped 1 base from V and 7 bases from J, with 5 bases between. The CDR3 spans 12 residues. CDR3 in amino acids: CASSQAINEQFF. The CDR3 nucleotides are TGTGCCAGCAGCCAAGCAATTAATGAGCAGTTCTTC.

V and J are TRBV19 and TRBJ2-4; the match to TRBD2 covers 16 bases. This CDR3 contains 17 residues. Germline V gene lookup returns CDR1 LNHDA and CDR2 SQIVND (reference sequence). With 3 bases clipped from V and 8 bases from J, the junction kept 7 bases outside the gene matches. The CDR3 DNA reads TGTGCCAGTAGTATGGTTGGGACTAGCGGGAGGGGAGACATTCAGTACTTC. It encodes CASSMVGTSGRGDIQYF.

CDR3 in DNA: TGTGCCGTAGCCGGGACAGGGATAAGAGGCGATGGCTACACCTTC. The encoded protein is CAVAGTGIRGDGYTF. This chain uses TRBV28 with TRBJ1-2, with 9 bases identical to TRBD1. The CDR3 consists of 15 residues. Looked up from germline, CDR1 is MDHEN and CDR2 is SYDVKM. Losses at the gene ends were 11 bases for V and 6 bases for J; bases not matched to a gene: 16.

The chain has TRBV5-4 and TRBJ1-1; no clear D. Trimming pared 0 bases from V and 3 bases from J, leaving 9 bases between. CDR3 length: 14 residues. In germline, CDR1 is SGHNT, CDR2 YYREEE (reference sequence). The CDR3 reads CASSLESRDTEAFF. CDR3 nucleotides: TGTGCCAGCAGCTTGGAAAGCCGAGACACTGAAGCTTTCTTT.

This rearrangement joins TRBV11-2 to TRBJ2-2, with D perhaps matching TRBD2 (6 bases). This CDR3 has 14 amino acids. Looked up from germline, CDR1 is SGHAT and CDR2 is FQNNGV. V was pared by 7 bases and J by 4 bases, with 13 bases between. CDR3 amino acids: CASTRRGLTGELFF. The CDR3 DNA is TGTGCCAGCACCCGGCGGGGACTCACCGGGGAGCTGTTTTTT.

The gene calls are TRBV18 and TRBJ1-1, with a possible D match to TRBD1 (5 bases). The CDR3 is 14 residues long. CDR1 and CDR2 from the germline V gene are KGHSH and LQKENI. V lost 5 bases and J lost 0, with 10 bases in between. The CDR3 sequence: CASSFQGMNTEAFF. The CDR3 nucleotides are TGTGCCAGCTCATTCCAGGGTATGAACACTGAAGCTTTCTTT.